This T cell receptor (beta chain) was observed in a study of neurological immune-mediated disorders. Trimming stripped 5 bases from V and 3 bases from J, with 10 bases between. CDR1 is SEHNR and CDR2 is FQNEAQ in the germline V gene (reference sequence). The CDR3 extends over 13 amino acids. Ten or more counts support this clonotype. Healthy control samples came from blood bank volunteers in Maryland, USA. The sorted libraries involved the use of 850,000 to 1,000,000 CD4+ or CD8+ T cells. The authors produced cDNA by 5'RACE using 10-nucleotide random UMIs. In TCRdb, the 5' RACE reads were re-called with MiXCR into one record per CDR3 protein. The sample shows fewer than 40,000 distinct CDR3 sequences, 4.8% of them seen only once.

The genes are TRBV7-9 and TRBJ2-5; D gene uncertain. The clonotype originates from a man aged 18 to 30 in good health. The sample was CD4+ T cells from blood. CDR3 region: CASSPRAEETQYF. CDR3 sequence (DNA): TGTGCCAGCAGCCCACGGGCAGAAGAGACCCAGTACTTC.